This T cell receptor beta chain appears in the sequencing data of a study of patients and donors after allogeneic stem cell transplantation. After removal of 1 base from V and 6 bases from J, the junction contained 6 bases not matched to a gene. Germline CDR1 DFQATT, CDR2 SNEGSKA (reference sequence). The length of the CDR3 is 14 residues. MiXCR was run by TCRdb on the RT-PCR reads, yielding one entry per CDR3 protein. This sample has 800,000 to 1,000,000 distinct CDR3 sequences, with roughly 18% found just once. The receptor was derived from a human donor who was either an allogeneic HSCT recipient or a stem cell or donor lymphocyte infusion donor (not recorded which). It is not recorded whose cells these are; they may come from a transplant donor. The sample was blood, either unsorted or a sorted T cell fraction (not recorded which). V usage is TRBV20-1 and J usage is TRBJ2-1; TRBD2 matches at 7 bases. CDR3 region: CSARGLGRGNEQFF. CDR3 nucleotide sequence: TGCAGTGCTAGAGGGTTAGGGAGGGGCAATGAGCAGTTCTTC.